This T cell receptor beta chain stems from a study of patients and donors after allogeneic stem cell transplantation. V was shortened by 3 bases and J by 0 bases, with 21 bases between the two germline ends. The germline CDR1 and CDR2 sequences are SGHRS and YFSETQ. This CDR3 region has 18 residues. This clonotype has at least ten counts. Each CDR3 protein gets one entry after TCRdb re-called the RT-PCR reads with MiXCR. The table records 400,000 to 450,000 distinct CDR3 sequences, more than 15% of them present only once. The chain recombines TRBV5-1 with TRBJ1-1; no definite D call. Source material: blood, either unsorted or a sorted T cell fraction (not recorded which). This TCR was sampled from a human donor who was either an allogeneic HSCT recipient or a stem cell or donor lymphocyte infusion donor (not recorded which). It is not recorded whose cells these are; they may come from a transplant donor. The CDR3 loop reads CASSWEVGGFTLNTEAFF. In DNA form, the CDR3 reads TGCGCCAGCAGCTGGGAGGTCGGTGGGTTTACTCTGAACACTGAAGCTTTCTTT.